The 9 T cell receptor beta chains reported below all come from one sample, sequenced in a study of blood T cells in healthy people across ages (dated by TCRdb to about 2015). Libraries were prepared through 5' RACE. The sample was run on an Illumina HiSeq 2500. A second roughly 7 to 12 cycle PCR used a sample-barcoded 5' primer and a J-beta primer mix. TCRdb's own reprocessing of the public reads used fastp at Q25 and MiXCR and kept productive beta chains. Duplicate CDR3 protein sequences are folded into a single record with the most common DNA and genes. The sample table contains about 700,000 distinct CDR3 sequences; only one count was recorded for approximately 30% of them. The ten largest make up 15% of the sample. Sequencing was done on a sample of blood. The receptors were gathered from a woman aged 80 or over in good health. Donor details come from another sample of the same person, matched by shared clones.

This clonotype was seen at least ten times. The rearrangement uses TRBV5-1 and TRBJ2-3; TRBD1 agrees at 10 bases. The V and J ends lost 0 bases and 0 bases, in that order; junction bases with no gene match: 7. This CDR3 comprises 18 residues. Germline V gene lookup returns CDR1 SGHRS and CDR2 YFSETQ. This chain's CDR3 is CASSLAWDRGTSTDTQYF. CDR3 coding DNA: TGCGCCAGCAGCTTGGCCTGGGACAGGGGAACCAGCACAGATACGCAGTATTTT.

This clonotype was observed at least ten times. V is TRBV29-1 and J is TRBJ2-7; the D gene is possibly TRBD1 (5 bases). Germline V gene lookup returns CDR1 SQVTM and CDR2 ANQGSEA. Trimming stripped 6 bases from V and 4 bases from J, with 10 bases between. The CDR3 runs to 11 residues. The CDR3 nucleotides read TGCAGCGTGTTCAGGGAATACGAGCAGTACTTC. Translated, it gives CSVFREYEQYF.

At least ten counts were recorded for this clonotype. The chain employs TRBV6-5 and TRBJ2-1; perhaps TRBD2 as D (6 bases). V lost 6 bases to trimming and J lost 5 bases, with 14 bases between them. Germline assignment: CDR1 MNHEY and CDR2 SVGAGI. The CDR3 is 14 amino acids. In DNA form, the CDR3 reads TGTGCCAGCAGACCGGCGGGGATCCACAATGAGCAGTTCTTC. Protein: CASRPAGIHNEQFF.

This clonotype was recorded at least ten times. This rearrangement joins TRBV9 to TRBJ2-5; 7 bases line up with TRBD1. V trimming: 3 bases; J trimming: 5 bases; junction bases outside the gene matches: 4. Germline assignment: CDR1 SGDLS and CDR2 YYNGEE. The CDR3 has 13 amino acids. In DNA form, the CDR3 reads TGTGCCAGCAGCGCCACAGGGGCGGAGACCCAGTACTTC. Translation gives CASSATGAETQYF. Full variable domain (remainder filled in from reference TRBV9 and TRBJ2-5): DSGVTQTPKHLITATGQRVTLRCSPRSGDLSVYWYQQSLDQGLQFLIQYYNGEERAKGNILERFSAQQFPDLHSELNLSSLELGDSALYFCASSATGAETQYFGPGTRLLVL.

The table lists this clonotype with many counts. The chain recombines TRBV2 with TRBJ2-7, with D possibly TRBD1 on 6 matching bases. Trimming removed 4 bases from V and 4 bases from J, with 11 bases in between. Germline V gene lookup returns CDR1 SNHLY and CDR2 FYNNEI. The CDR3 loop spans 13 amino acids. CDR3 coding DNA: TGTGCCAGCAGTGTGAGCAGGGGTTACGAGCAGTACTTC. This gives the protein CASSVSRGYEQYF.

CDR3 protein: CASGSAGPTDTQYF. DNA of the CDR3: TGTGCTAGTGGTTCGGCAGGGCCCACAGATACGCAGTATTTT. The gene calls are TRBV12-5 and TRBJ2-3; TRBD1 is a possible D gene (5 bases). V gave up 4 bases and J gave up 2 bases, with 10 bases separating them. The CDR3 consists of 14 residues. The V gene's germline CDR1 is LGHNT and CDR2 FRNRAP.

Remarks on this clonotype: A much larger clone differs by one base, so this may be a read error. The V call is TRBV6-2 or TRBV6-3, the J call TRBJ2-5; 9 bases align to TRBD2. V shed 5 bases, J shed 11 bases, and the junction held 18 bases outside the gene matches. This CDR3 spans 16 amino acids. CDR1 and CDR2 from the germline V gene are MNHEY and SVGEGT. The CDR3 DNA sequence: TGTGCCAGCAGTCCTGAAAGCGGGGGGTTCAACAATGAGCAGTACTTC. Its translation: CASSPESGGFNNEQYF.

In its sample, this clonotype was seen many times. The rearrangement links TRBV7-2 to TRBJ2-1, with 9 bases matching TRBD2. Germline V CDR1 and CDR2: SGHTA, FQGNSA. This CDR3 comprises 14 residues. The ends lost 0 bases at V and 12 bases at J; junction bases unmatched: 6. CDR3 region: CASSLASGGPAQFF. Here the CDR3 DNA reads TGTGCCAGCAGCTTAGCTAGCGGGGGACCGGCGCAGTTCTTC. Full variable domain (remainder filled in from reference TRBV7-2 and TRBJ2-1): GAGVSQSPSNKVTEKGKDVELRCDPISGHTALYWYRQSLGQGLEFLIYFQGNSAPDKSGLPSDRFSAERTGGSVSTLTIQRTQQEDSAVYLCASSLASGGPAQFFGPGTRLTVL.

This clonotype was observed at least ten times. The J gene is TRBJ1-2, the V gene TRBV5-1; 9 positions match TRBD1. V shed 4 bases, J shed 11 bases, and the junction held 12 bases outside the gene matches. This CDR3 is built from 14 residues. Germline lookup yields CDR1 SGHRS and CDR2 YFSETQ. CDR3 loop: CASSADGQGMRYTF. DNA of the CDR3: TGCGCCAGCAGCGCGGACGGACAGGGGATGAGGTACACCTTC.